Reported below is one T cell receptor (beta chain). Its target is unknown. The data stem from a study of a mutant IDH1 vaccine in newly diagnosed glioma. Study information: Vaccinations were initiated 4-6 weeks following radiotherapy alone, or were given together with temozolomide cycles. Most patients had received both radiotherapy and temozolomide, the prior options being radiotherapy, temozolomide, or both.

Time point indicated: week 11, during vaccination. Vaccination used 300 ug of mutant IDH1 20-mer peptide per dose, with topical imiquimod. Astrocytomas that were new, WHO grade 3 or 4, IDH1-mutant and ATRX-lost were present in the donors. TCRdb keeps only in-frame clones here, not all; method: immunoSEQ multiplex PCR. The sample gives tens of thousands of clones, 65% to 85% of which show up once; around 8.3% is in the top ten. Sequenced here: PBMCs, sampled from a glioma patient whose treatment included an IDH1 peptide vaccine. This sequence was found in a woman aged 50 to 65 with glioma.

CDR3 nucleotide sequence: TGTGCCAGCAGTGAAGTGGGGAGGGGACGTATGGACACTGAAGCTTTCTTT. Translation: CASSEVGRGRMDTEAFF. The rearrangement uses TRBV6-1 and TRBJ1-1; TRBD1 is a possible D gene (5 bases). This CDR3 is built from 17 residues. CDR1 and CDR2 from the germline V gene are MNHNS and SASEGT. V lost 1 base to trimming and J lost 3 bases, with 18 bases between them.